This paragraph covers one T cell receptor (beta chain) sequence. Its specificity is not known. This CDR3 is 16 amino acids long. In germline, CDR1 is SGHNT, CDR2 YYREEE (reference sequence). Trimming took off 2 bases at V and 1 base at J, with 13 bases between the two ends. The PCR used 60 Vbeta and 13 Jbeta primers. Sequencing was performed with immunoSEQ multiplex PCR; in TCRdb, only in-frame clones are kept and a portion is missing. The table has 130,000 or so clones, approximately 71% seen once. This cohort consisted of healthy bone marrow donors. The data were obtained in a study of cytomegalovirus exposure and HLA in healthy donors. Findings and limits, study-wide: The study reported that TCR beta sequences accurately predicted HLA-A and HLA-B alleles in most subjects. In a later analysis, a genetic analysis reported fewer productive-TCR N-insertions in an Asian-associated ancestry cluster than the cohort average.

The chain uses TRBV5-4 and TRBJ1-5; possibly TRBD1 for D (5 bases). The sequencing input was PBMCs. This TCR was recovered from a woman aged 60-70 years in good health and CMV-seronegative. The CDR3 region is CASSFGGGGSNQPQHF. The CDR3 coding sequence is TGTGCCAGCAGCTTTGGTGGGGGAGGGAGCAATCAGCCCCAGCATTTT.